Listed here is a single TCR beta chain. The sample comes from a study of blood T cell repertoires in COVID-19. Study context: T cells, B-cell-depleted T cells, or PBMCs supplied cDNA or gDNA.

Germline V gives CDR1 SQVTM, CDR2 ANQGSEA. The J segment lost 2 bases and the V segment lost 7 bases, leaving 6 bases of the junction unmatched. The CDR3 sequence is 13 residues long. The method was immunoSEQ multiplex PCR; TCRdb's version includes in-frame clones alone and lacks a portion of them. The repertoire includes under 300,000 clones, 84% of them detected once, and less than 2% sits in the top ten. The chain employs TRBV29-1 and TRBJ2-3; TRBD2 matches 7 bases. What was sequenced was peripheral blood. The TCR sequence derives from a woman in her thirties or forties who had recovered from COVID-19. CDR3 protein: CSAEGGFTDTQYF. In DNA form, the CDR3 reads TGCAGCGCCGAGGGAGGGTTCACAGATACGCAGTATTTT.